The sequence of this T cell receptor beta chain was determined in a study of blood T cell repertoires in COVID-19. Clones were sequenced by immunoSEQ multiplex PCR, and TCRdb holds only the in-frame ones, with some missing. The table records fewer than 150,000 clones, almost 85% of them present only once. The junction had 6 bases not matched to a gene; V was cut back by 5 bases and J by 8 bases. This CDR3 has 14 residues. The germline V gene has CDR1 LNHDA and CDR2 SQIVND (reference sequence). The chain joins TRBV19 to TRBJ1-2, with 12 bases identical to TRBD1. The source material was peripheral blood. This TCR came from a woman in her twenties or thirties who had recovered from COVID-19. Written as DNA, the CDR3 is TGTGCCAGTAGTGGCTCCGGGACAGGGGGCGGCTACACCTTC. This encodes CASSGSGTGGGYTF.